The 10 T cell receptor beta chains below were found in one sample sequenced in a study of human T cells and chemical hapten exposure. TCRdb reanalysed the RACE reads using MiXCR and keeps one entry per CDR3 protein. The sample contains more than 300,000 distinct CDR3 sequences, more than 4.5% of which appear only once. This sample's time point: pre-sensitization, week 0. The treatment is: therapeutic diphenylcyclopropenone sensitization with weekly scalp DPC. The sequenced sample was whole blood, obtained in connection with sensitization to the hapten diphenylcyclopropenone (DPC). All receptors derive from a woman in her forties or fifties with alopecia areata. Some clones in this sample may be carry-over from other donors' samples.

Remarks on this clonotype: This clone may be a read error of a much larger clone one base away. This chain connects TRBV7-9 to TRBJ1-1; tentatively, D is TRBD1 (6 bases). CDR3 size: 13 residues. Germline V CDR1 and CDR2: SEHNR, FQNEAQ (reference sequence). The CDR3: CASRTRQASESFF. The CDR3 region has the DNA TGTGCCAGCAGGACTCGACAGGCCTCTGAATCTTTCTTT.

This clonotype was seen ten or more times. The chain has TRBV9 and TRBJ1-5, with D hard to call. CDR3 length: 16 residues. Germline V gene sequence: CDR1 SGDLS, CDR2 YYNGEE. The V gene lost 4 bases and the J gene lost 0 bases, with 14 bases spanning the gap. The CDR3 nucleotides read TGTGCCAGCAGCTCAGGTGTTGGGTTTAGCAATCAGCCCCAGCATTTT. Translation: CASSSGVGFSNQPQHF.

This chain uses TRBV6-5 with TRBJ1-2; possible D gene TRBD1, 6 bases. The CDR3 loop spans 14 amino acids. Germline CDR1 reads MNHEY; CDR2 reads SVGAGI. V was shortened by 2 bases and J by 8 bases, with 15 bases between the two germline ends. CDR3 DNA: TGTGCCAGCAGTTACGGGGTAGGGGGTCAGGGCTACACCTTC. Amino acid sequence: CASSYGVGGQGYTF.

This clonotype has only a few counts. The CDR3 region has the DNA TGTGCCAGCAGCTTAAGTAGCGGGATCCAGGAGACCCAGTACTTC. Translated, it gives CASSLSSGIQETQYF. The gene calls are TRBV7-9 and TRBJ2-5, with 8 positions matching TRBD2. The V gene end was trimmed by 2 bases and the J gene end by 5 bases; junction bases not matched to a gene: 7. Germline V CDR1 and CDR2: SEHNR, FQNEAQ (reference sequence). The CDR3 is 15 amino acids. The variable domain in full, completed from reference TRBV7-9 and TRBJ2-5, reads DTGVSQNPRHKITKRGQNVTFRCDPISEHNRLYWYRQTLGQGPEFLTYFQNEAQLEKSRLLSDRFSAERPKGSFSTLEIQRTEQGDSAMYLCASSLSSGIQETQYFGPGTRLLVL.

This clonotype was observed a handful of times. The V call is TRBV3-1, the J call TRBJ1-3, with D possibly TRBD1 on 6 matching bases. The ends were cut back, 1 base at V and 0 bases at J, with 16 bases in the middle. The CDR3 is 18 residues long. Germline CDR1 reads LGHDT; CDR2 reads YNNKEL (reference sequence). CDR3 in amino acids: CASSQVLRTAVSGNTIYF. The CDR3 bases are TGTGCCAGCAGCCAAGTTCTCCGGACAGCCGTCTCTGGAAACACCATATATTTT.

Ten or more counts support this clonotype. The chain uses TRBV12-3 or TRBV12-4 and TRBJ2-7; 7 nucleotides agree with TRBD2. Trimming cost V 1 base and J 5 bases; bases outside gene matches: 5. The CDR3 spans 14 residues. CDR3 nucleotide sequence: TGTGCCAGCAGTTTAGGGACTAGTATGAACGAGCAGTACTTC. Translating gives CASSLGTSMNEQYF.

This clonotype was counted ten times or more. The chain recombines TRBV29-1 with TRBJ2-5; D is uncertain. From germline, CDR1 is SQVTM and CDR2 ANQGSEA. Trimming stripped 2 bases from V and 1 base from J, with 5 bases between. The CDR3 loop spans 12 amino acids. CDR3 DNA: TGCAGCGTTGAACACCTCCAAGAGACCCAGTACTTC. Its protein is CSVEHLQETQYF.

The CDR3 protein is CASSYQEETQYF. In DNA, the CDR3 is TGTGCCAGCAGTTACCAGGAGGAGACCCAGTACTTC. The chain employs TRBV6-6 and TRBJ2-5, with D unclear. Between the trimmed V and J ends, which lost 2 bases and 5 bases, there was a span of 6 bases. Germline assignment: CDR1 MNHNY and CDR2 SVGAGI (reference sequence). The CDR3 is 12 amino acids.

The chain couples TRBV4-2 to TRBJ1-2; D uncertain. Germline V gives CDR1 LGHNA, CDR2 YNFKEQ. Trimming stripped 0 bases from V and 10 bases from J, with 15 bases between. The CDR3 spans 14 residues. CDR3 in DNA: TGTGCCAGCAGCCAAGATGAGGACGGAATAACCTACACCTTC. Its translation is CASSQDEDGITYTF.

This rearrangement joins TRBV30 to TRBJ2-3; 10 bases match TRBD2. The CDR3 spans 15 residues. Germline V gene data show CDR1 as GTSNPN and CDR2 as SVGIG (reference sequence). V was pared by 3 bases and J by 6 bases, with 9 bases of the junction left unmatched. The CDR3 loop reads CAWRNLAGVGDTQYF. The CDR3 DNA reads TGTGCCTGGAGGAATCTAGCGGGAGTTGGGGATACGCAGTATTTT.